The entry below gives a single TCR beta chain sequence along with its context. This clone has just a few counts. Its binding antigen is unknown. Base qualities were left out, and no much larger clone turns up one base away. These data belong to a study of cytomegalovirus exposure and HLA in healthy donors (dated by TCRdb to the late 2010s). Study-level background: An earlier analysis of 587 of the donors reported 276 Gb of sequence data and around 110 million unique TCR beta sequences obtained from 180 million or so T cells. An early release that covered 640 HLA-typed donors contained around 330 gigabases of sequencing data and tens of millions of unique TCR sequences. Of the roughly 410 genotyped donors, approximately 81% were placed in the genetic ancestry cluster associated with self-reported Caucasian donors. The study was designed to test whether signatures of past pathogen exposure could be identified by cataloging public T cell receptors. The study used immunosequencing to profile the T cell repertoires of several hundred subjects and linked those repertoires to cytomegalovirus serostatus. A separate validation cohort of roughly 130 different subjects was used in addition to the roughly 670-subject first cohort. The study combined high-throughput TCR immunosequencing, statistical association of individual TCRs with disease status, and machine learning to predict cytomegalovirus infection status. A later analysis re-examined previously published TCR beta repertoires from about 670 donors and added high-resolution HLA genotyping to investigate patterns of TCR occurrence. The later analysis used no new phenotypic data to find candidate immune exposures, relying instead on TCR beta sequences and their occurrence across donors. To decide whether each TCR beta V gene segment behaved as functional or pseudogenic, an earlier analysis of approximately 590 of the donors relied on high-throughput TCR beta sequencing. Donor age, sex, ethnicity and CMV serostatus were collected together with the repertoire data. A later genetic analysis took genome-wide SNP genotypes for about 55% of the 666 donors and used that subset as a discovery cohort. Every repertoire in the discovery cohort had been generated on one and the same sequencing platform. Class I and class II HLA loci were covered by the typing at four-digit resolution. Typing coverage differed by locus: A, B, C, DRB1 and DQB1 were typed in roughly 620-640 donors, DQA1 in about 510, DPA1 in some 570, and DPB1 in 400 to 480. A handful of DR-DQ haplotypes were handled as single units for association and clustering because linkage in the cohort was strong. Among some 410 genotyped donors of the cohort, an average of approximately 200,000 unique TCR beta nucleotide sequences was sequenced per donor, of which about 18% were non-productive. Here is what the overall study found, with its caveats: Most TCR sequences were observed very rarely across donors, whereas some public TCRs were present in many individuals. At a false discovery rate of 0.05, a later analysis linked some 17,000 TCR beta sequences to specific HLA alleles. An earlier analysis of approximately 500 of the donors showed that most TCR beta V segments appeared in productive rearrangements either about 87% or about 30% of the time, which broadly matched IMGT annotations. Because counts were too low, seventeen rarely observed V segments, including chromosome 9 orphons, were left out of the earlier analysis of about 620 of the donors. A later analysis found that most CMV-associated TCR beta chains appeared HLA-restricted, with HLA associations seemingly driven largely by CMV exposure. A group of highly shared sequence variants was considered likely to be a technical artifact of the sequencing pipeline. The 87-base-pair reads could not distinguish some IMGT-functional V segments, including TRBV6-2 and TRBV6-3, so those segments were excluded. Because HLA typing was missing for some donors at each locus, association tests included only the typed subset. According to a later analysis, parvovirus B19, influenza, CMV and Epstein-Barr virus appeared linked to several top co-occurrence clusters. When HLA alleles, especially DR and DQ, strongly co-occurred, attributing TCR associations to individual alleles was difficult. A few of the identified cytomegalovirus-associated TCR beta chains were confirmed in vitro to be specific for cytomegalovirus antigens. Roughly uniform sequencing depth across donors was assumed in presence/absence analyses, although this assumption may not hold. A later genetic analysis associated a missense DCLRE1C variant with V-gene and J-gene trimming of TCR beta chains, and an independent cohort replicated the association. In this cohort, only TCR beta chains were sequenced, and detectable features were limited by the absence of alpha or paired-chain data. In a later analysis, HLA-associated TCR beta chains showed more clonal expansion and lower generation probabilities than non-associated chains that were equally common. A total of about 180 TCR beta chains were listed by the study as associated with cytomegalovirus. Correlated functional status among segregating V segments might be attributable to linkage disequilibrium, but an unknown experimental factor could not be ruled out. According to a later analysis, TCR association rates differed among HLA loci, with DRB1 alleles showing the most associated TCRs and HLA-C alleles showing the fewest. A further reported finding was that TCR beta sequences accurately predicted the HLA-A and HLA-B alleles for most subjects in the first cohort. Immune exposure information for the cohort was limited to CMV serostatus. The classifier was reported to diagnose cytomegalovirus status with high specificity and sensitivity in both the original cohort and the validation cohort. The authors suggested that the approach could potentially be extended to other disease states and immunological phenotypes. In a later genetic analysis, fewer N-insertions in productive TCRs were reported among donors in an Asian-associated ancestry cluster than the roughly 700-donor mean.

Library preparation employed the immunoSEQ multiplex PCR assay. The multiplex PCR relied on a mix of 60 forward primers for TCR Vbeta segments and 13 reverse primers for TCR Jbeta segments. A multiplex PCR assay on genomic DNA amplified the CDR3 region of rearranged TCR beta genes. On the Illumina HiSeq System, the amplified TCR beta libraries were sequenced as 87-base-pair reads. The original methods were these. Across the roughly 640 repertoires, a later analysis counted roughly 77 million unique TCR beta chains, around 11 million of which were shared by at least two donors. Raw reads were error-corrected and collapsed into unique sequences with a nearest-neighbor algorithm that merged closely related sequences to remove PCR and sequencing errors. To assign V, D and J gene segments, CDR3 sequences were aligned to IMGT reference sequences. For a sequence to be retained, a match of at least six nucleotides was required to both a V gene segment and a J gene segment. Rearrangements were called productive when the CDR3 lacked stop codons and stayed in frame with V and J; all others were non-productive. CDR3 was defined according to IMGT convention as the region running from the second conserved V-encoded cysteine to the conserved J-encoded phenylalanine. The earlier analysis of approximately 500 of the donors excluded sequences that lacked an unambiguous match to a single V gene segment. An earlier analysis of a few hundred of the donors called V segments functional above 56.7% productive rearrangements and segregating when the between-donor standard deviation exceeded 5%. A statistical classification framework was built to diagnose cytomegalovirus status from the catalog of TCR beta chain sequences. In a later analysis, TCR nucleotide sequences were compared against IMGT/GENE-DB human TR gene sequences so that V and J genes could be assigned. A later analysis assigned CDR3 sequences and most-parsimonious VDJ recombination scenarios with the TCRdist pipeline. In a later analysis, each TCR beta chain was defined by its CDR3 amino acid sequence together with its V-gene family, and reads lacking a unique V-gene family were excluded. As a way to deal with suspected cross-contamination and a sequencing artifact, a later analysis dropped approximately 590 nucleotide sequences that were highly shared and had low generation probability. In a later analysis, a clonal expansion index was calculated for each public chain from normalized within-repertoire ranks of inferred template counts. Generation probabilities in a later analysis came from a VDJ recombination model fitted to out-of-frame rearrangements, and those results were checked against IGoR. Hypergeometric tests were used in a later analysis to score TCR-TCR, TCR-HLA and TCR-CMV co-occurrence, with a repertoire-size bias correction applied to the TCR pairs. False discovery rates were estimated in a later analysis by permuting HLA or CMV assignments 20 times. In a later analysis, co-occurring TCRs were grouped with DBSCAN, and TCRdist sequence similarity was added when clustering was performed within HLA-allele-positive subsets. For co-occurrence clustering, repertoires with fewer than 30,000 or more than 120,000 public chains were excluded, along with 5 or 6 repertoires with anomalous nucleotide sharing. Sourced from immuneACCESS, this table was stored by TCRdb with only in-frame sequences that have V and J called. A share of the clones is absent; for the studies checked, an unresolved V gene accounts for under half, and the remainder has no known explanation. The V and J calls and clone size were taken over from that table, and D and trimming were inferred from the DNA. This sample is represented by under 130,000 clones; roughly 80% of them were singletons. Over 6.5% of the sample comes from the top ten.

In total, 600 or so healthy bone marrow donors made up the cohort. At the time of sampling, every cohort member was nominally healthy, though immune exposures that went unrecorded were likely present. The donor was CMV seropositive and belonged to the group of 250 to 300 seropositive cohort members. Each donor provided a peripheral blood sample, and peripheral blood mononuclear cells were used for TCR beta sequencing. The Qiagen DNeasy Blood Extraction Kit was used to extract genomic DNA from the blood cell samples. Trimmed from V: 0 bases; trimmed from J: 0 bases; junction bases lacking a gene match: 2. Based on the germline V gene, the CDR1 and CDR2 sequences are SGHAT and FQNNGV. From its cysteine to its phenylalanine, the CDR3 spans 15 amino acids. Here the CDR3 DNA is all that survives: 45 bases in frame from base 1.

The chain is encoded by TRBV11-2 joined to TRBJ2-7, with 7 bases aligning to TRBD2. The sequencing input was PBMCs. This sequence originates from a woman aged 35 to 49 in good health and CMV-seropositive. The CDR3 has the sequence CASSLERGSSYEQYF. The DNA is TGTGCCAGCAGCTTAGAGCGGGGGAGCTCCTACGAGCAGTACTTC. Supplemented by the reference TRBV11-2 and TRBJ2-7 proteins around the CDR3, the complete variable domain is EAGVAQSPRYKIIEKRQSVAFWCNPISGHATLYWYQQILGQGPKLLIQFQNNGVVDDSQLPKDRFSAERLKGVDSTLKIQPAKLEDSAVYLCASSLERGSSYEQYFGPGTRLTVT.